This T cell receptor beta chain was documented in a study of blood T cell repertoires in COVID-19. Study context: The United States, Italy and Spain were the sources of the acute and convalescent COVID-19 samples. From T cells, B-cell-depleted T cells, or PBMCs came the material, which was cDNA or gDNA.

The assay was immunoSEQ multiplex PCR, and TCRdb's table has in-frame clones only and misses some. The sample includes some 250,000 clones, about 90% of them seen just once. Germline lookup yields CDR1 SGHDT and CDR2 YYEEEE. This CDR3 comprises 17 residues. V shed 2 bases and J shed 4 bases, with 19 bases lying between them. Those who participated ranged in age from roughly 18 to 90 years and resided in about two dozen US areas. Assignment of participants to cohorts was predicated upon participant-reported clinical history. V usage is TRBV5-6 and J usage is TRBJ2-1, with a weak D call TRBD2 (6 bases). Material for sequencing was PBMCs or T cells enriched from blood (not recorded which). The sequence was obtained from a human donor in a cohort exposed to, infected with or recovered from COVID-19 (not recorded which). The donor label of this sample is uncertain. DNA for the CDR3: TGTGCCAGCAGCTTTAGCCGACCGGGACTTACATACAATGAGCAGTTCTTC. This codes for CASSFSRPGLTYNEQFF.